This T cell receptor beta chain is drawn from a study of T-cell reconstitution after alpha-beta-depleted transplantation in children. V lost 0 bases, J lost 0 bases, and 12 bases lay in between. Germline V gene data show CDR1 as LGHNA and CDR2 as YSLEER. The CDR3 runs to 16 residues. The TCRbeta library was prepared with unique molecular identifiers. One entry per CDR3 protein, called by TCRdb with MiXCR from the PCR reads. The repertoire holds hundreds of thousands of distinct CDR3 sequences, with roughly 13% as singletons. Study-level points and caveats: Reportedly, alpha-beta T cells present about two months post-transplant originated from several hundred expanded clones of graft origin. Surviving recipient cells, namely T cells and thymic progenitors, were the source of high day-60 TCRbeta diversity in some patients. One year after transplant, T-cell counts and diversity came mostly from newly produced T cells.

Worth noting for this clonotype: Its antigen is undetermined.

The gene calls are TRBV4-3 and TRBJ2-7; D perhaps matches TRBD1 (6 bases). The sequences come from PBMCs, mostly from graft donor cells, collected 360 days after TCRalphabeta/CD19-depleted stem cell transplant. This clonotype originated in a male patient aged 10-17 years who had a stem cell transplant for acute myeloid leukemia, so the T cells may come from the graft donor. CDR3 in DNA: TGCGCCAGCAGCCAAGACTCCAGGGGTCTCTCCTACGAGCAGTACTTC. This codes for CASSQDSRGLSYEQYF.